These 2 T cell receptor beta chains were sequenced from one sample in a study of T cells in Graves' hyperthyroidism and ophthalmopathy (dated by TCRdb to about 2019). The library was produced with multiplex PCR. This sample was sequenced with an Illumina HiSeq 2000. TCR beta CDR3 regions were amplified from RNA transcripts. The TCR CDR3 was subjected to a first round of RT-PCR using the HTBI primer set and the Qiagen OneStep RT-PCR kit. Using fastp at Q25 and MiXCR, TCRdb reprocessed the public reads and kept productive beta chains. Here each entry gathers all rows of one CDR3 protein and keeps the most common genes and DNA. The sample profile shows a few hundred thousand distinct CDR3 sequences; approximately 14% of them were found once. About 14% of the sample is in the top ten clones. The specimen sequenced was blood. These receptors came from a woman in her forties with Graves' hyperthyroidism that later progressed to Graves' ophthalmopathy.

V gene TRBV12-3 or TRBV12-4 combines with J gene TRBJ1-1, with 7 bases that match TRBD1. This CDR3 comprises 14 residues. Trimming at V came to 4 bases and at J to 7 bases, leaving 9 bases not matched to a gene. CDR3 bases: TGTGCCAGCAGTTCAACGGGAGGGGGCGATGAAGCTTTCTTT. It codes for CASSSTGGGDEAFF.

This clonotype has a count of ten or more. Written as DNA, the CDR3 is TGTGCCAGCAGCTTGGGAAGTAGTAGCTCCTACAATGAGCAGTTCTTC. This translates into CASSLGSSSSYNEQFF. This chain connects TRBV5-5 to TRBJ2-1; D gene uncertain. Germline V gene lookup returns CDR1 SGHKS and CDR2 YYEKEE (reference sequence). The CDR3 is 16 amino acids. Trimming shortened V by 0 bases and J by 0 bases, and 10 bases separated the two germline ends.